A selection of T cell receptor beta chains follows, all from one sample in a study of CD8 T cells in ankylosing spondylitis. TCRdb re-called the 5' RACE reads with MiXCR, one entry per CDR3 protein. The sample includes about 450,000 distinct CDR3 sequences, roughly a quarter of them seen just once. Source material: blood, either unsorted or a sorted T cell fraction (not recorded which). The receptors come from a male donor with ankylosing spondylitis. CDR3s include the opening cysteine and the closing phenylalanine or tryptophan. D genes are given only for firm matches. Not every row has a clone size; where given, it reads once, few, many or a size class.

j_gene	v_gene	abundance	d_gene	CDR3aa	CDR3nt
TRBJ2-4	TRBV11-2	NA	TRBD1	CASSLPTQGTGSKNIQYF	TGTGCCAGCAGCCTCCCTACACAGGGGACAGGTTCCAAAAACATTCAGTACTTC
TRBJ1-5	TRBV5-1	few	NA	CASSLTPGNQPQHF	TGCGCCAGCAGCTTGACCCCAGGGAATCAGCCCCAGCATTTT
TRBJ1-5	TRBV12-3/TRBV12-4	NA	TRBD1	CASNQGQDNQPQHF	TGTGCCAGCAACCAGGGACAGGACAATCAGCCCCAGCATTTT
TRBJ1-2	TRBV10-3	NA	TRBD1	CAILSGQNNYAYTF	TGTGCCATCCTATCGGGACAGAATAACTATGCCTACACCTTC
TRBJ1-1	TRBV20-1	NA	NA	CSARRGEGGTEAFF	TGCAGTGCCCGGAGGGGGGAAGGGGGCACTGAAGCTTTCTTT
TRBJ2-1	TRBV5-1	few	NA	CASSLNRGRDEQFF	TGCGCCAGCAGCTTGAACAGGGGGAGGGATGAGCAGTTCTTC
TRBJ1-2	TRBV3-1	NA	TRBD1	CASSQAGQGNFRGYTF	TGTGCCAGCAGCCAAGCGGGACAGGGGAATTTTAGAGGCTACACCTTC
TRBJ2-1	TRBV10-2	NA	NA	CASNQLDLSYNEQFF	TGCGCCAGCAACCAACTAGACCTCTCCTACAATGAGCAGTTCTTC
TRBJ2-1	TRBV12-3/TRBV12-4	many	TRBD2	CASSWGIAGVNEQFF	TGTGCCAGCAGTTGGGGGATAGCGGGAGTAAATGAGCAGTTCTTC
TRBJ2-2	TRBV7-2	NA	NA	CASSFHVDTGELFF	TGTGCCAGCAGCTTCCACGTGGACACCGGGGAGCTGTTTTTT
TRBJ1-6	TRBV12-3/TRBV12-4	NA	TRBD1	CASSQSGRGNSPLHF	TGTGCCAGCAGCCAATCGGGCAGGGGGAATTCACCCCTCCACTTT
TRBJ2-7	TRBV20-1	NA	NA	CSAREGNYEQYF	TGCAGTGCTAGAGAAGGGAACTACGAGCAGTACTTC
TRBJ2-2	TRBV7-9	NA	NA	CASTLGAPANTGELFF	TGTGCCAGCACATTAGGGGCCCCAGCGAACACCGGGGAGCTGTTTTTT
TRBJ2-2	TRBV5-1	few	TRBD2	CASSFLAGDNTGELFF	TGCGCCAGCAGCTTTTTAGCGGGAGACAACACCGGGGAGCTGTTTTTT
TRBJ2-7	TRBV27	few	TRBD2	CASSPTSVRSSYEQYF	TGTGCCAGCAGTCCGACTAGCGTCAGGAGCTCCTACGAGCAGTACTTC
TRBJ2-7	TRBV12-3/TRBV12-4	few	NA	CASSLGAGDGYEQYF	TGTGCCAGCAGTTTAGGGGCCGGGGATGGCTACGAGCAGTACTTC
TRBJ2-7	TRBV30	NA	NA	CAGSRSSYEQYF	TGTGCCGGGAGCCGCAGCTCCTACGAGCAGTACTTC
TRBJ2-3	TRBV7-8	NA	TRBD2	CASSPRGGGTDTQYF	TGTGCCAGCAGCCCCCGGGGGGGAGGGACAGATACGCAGTATTTT
TRBJ1-1	TRBV18	few	NA	CASSPLQGFFRQANTEAFF	TGTGCCAGCTCACCGTTACAAGGGTTCTTTAGACAAGCGAACACTGAAGCTTTCTTT
TRBJ2-1	TRBV6-2/TRBV6-3	few	TRBD2	CASSYSRLAVTYNEQFF	TGTGCCAGCAGTTACTCCCGGCTAGCGGTTACCTACAATGAGCAGTTCTTC
TRBJ1-2	TRBV7-2	few	TRBD1	CASSSDPTGGKGYTF	TGTGCCAGCAGCTCCGATCCGACAGGGGGAAAGGGCTACACCTTC
TRBJ2-1	TRBV3-1	NA	TRBD2	CASTPTTSGKTNEQFF	TGTGCCAGCACCCCCACGACTAGCGGGAAGACCAATGAGCAGTTCTTC
TRBJ2-3	TRBV20-1	few	NA	CSAFEQGFSDTQYF	TGCAGTGCTTTTGAGCAGGGGTTTTCAGATACGCAGTATTTT
TRBJ2-3	TRBV4-2	NA	TRBD2	CASSQVGLAGATDTQYF	TGTGCCAGCAGCCAAGTGGGACTAGCGGGAGCCACAGATACGCAGTATTTT
TRBJ1-2	TRBV12-3/TRBV12-4	NA	TRBD1	CASSLGQGGNYGYTF	TGTGCCAGCAGTTTAGGACAGGGTGGTAACTATGGCTACACCTTC
TRBJ2-3	TRBV6-1	NA	NA	CASSDRALPNTQYF	TGTGCCAGCAGTGACAGGGCGCTTCCTAATACGCAGTATTTT
TRBJ2-1	TRBV28	few	TRBD2	CASSPAGGESYNEQFF	TGTGCCAGCAGCCCGGCGGGGGGGGAGTCTTACAATGAGCAGTTCTTC
TRBJ1-2	TRBV20-1	few	TRBD1	CSASEPQGNYGYTF	TGCAGTGCTAGTGAACCACAGGGGAATTATGGCTACACCTTC
TRBJ1-1	TRBV5-1	NA	NA	CASSREAGINTEAFF	TGCGCCAGTTCCCGGGAAGCTGGTATTAACACTGAAGCTTTCTTT